This TCR beta chain appears in the sequencing data of a study of shared clonotypes between healthy human individuals. General study points: Clonotypes which were not shared had lower generation probabilities than clonotypes that all four donors shared.

In the case of this clone: The antigen is unknown.

TCRdb's copy holds only in-frame clones and misses some; the assay was immunoSEQ multiplex PCR. This sample has around 1,100,000 clones, with approximately 80% found just once. Only Caucasian adults living in Nashville, Tennessee made up the donor group. The origin of this receptor is a man aged 18 to 35 in good health. Some clones in this sample may be carry-over from other donors' samples. The sequenced sample was memory CD4+ T cells from PBMCs. The subset: CD45RA-negative fraction.

CDR3 DNA sequence: TGTGCCAGCAGCGTGTACCCTCTGTCATCGCAGGGGCCAACTAATGAAAAACTGTTTTTT. Translated: CASSVYPLSSQGPTNEKLFF. The chain links TRBV9 to TRBJ1-4; D is perhaps TRBD1 (6 bases). Trimming pared 2 bases from V and 0 bases from J, leaving 23 bases between. Germline CDR1 SGDLS, CDR2 YYNGEE. The CDR3 has 20 amino acids.